This T cell receptor (beta chain) was recorded in a study of lymphopenia after photon versus proton radiotherapy. Details on this clone: Its cognate antigen is unknown.

Trimming took 0 bases from V and 0 from J; bases not matched to a gene: 9. CDR3 length: 20 residues. From germline, CDR1 is SGHNT and CDR2 YENEEA. Profiled with immunoSEQ multiplex PCR; TCRdb holds only in-frame clones, not every one. The sample lists about 4,500 clones, around two thirds occurring once. Study-level results: Better survival with proton therapy was suggested as possible, not demonstrated. Relative stability marked proton patients; photon patients lost diversity and naive cells.

This chain joins TRBV11-3 and TRBJ2-5; TRBD2 aligns across 14 bases. The sequence was obtained from an elderly man with esophageal cancer. Source: peripheral blood, taken from a patient treated with proton-based radiotherapy. CDR3 protein: CASSLERRGLAGDYQETQYF. The CDR3 DNA reads as TGTGCCAGCAGCTTAGAGCGTAGGGGACTAGCGGGGGATTACCAAGAGACCCAGTACTTC.